The 8 T cell receptor beta chains below were found in one sample sequenced in a study of blood T cell repertoires in COVID-19 (dated by TCRdb to about 2020). Receptor amplification or capture employed the immunoSEQ multiplex PCR assay. As stored in TCRdb, this immuneACCESS dataset retains in-frame rearrangements with V and J assigned. A fraction of the clones does not appear; measured against another copy, unresolved V genes explain less than half of the discrepancy, and the remainder lacks a known reason. Across this sample there are approximately 170,000 clones, with approximately 86% seen only once. The ten top clones hold 8% to 11% of the sample. The sequenced sample was peripheral blood. Receptors originate from an elderly woman with active or convalescent COVID-19.

This rearrangement joins TRBV2 to TRBJ1-1, with 7 positions matching TRBD1. The CDR3 length is 12 residues. Germline CDR1 reads SNHLY; CDR2 reads FYNNEI. The trim removed 7 bases at V and 5 bases at J, leaving 4 bases unmatched. CDR3 in DNA: TGTGCCAGCACCGCAGGGGGGACTGAAGCTTTCTTT. It codes for CASTAGGTEAFF.

The chain recombines TRBV24-1 with TRBJ2-1, with 9 bases aligning to TRBD2. Germline V CDR1 and CDR2: KGHDR, SFDVKD. The length of the CDR3 is 16 residues. J gave up 0 bases and V 5 bases, and 4 bases lay outside the gene matches. The CDR3 DNA sequence: TGTGCCACCAGTGGTTTAGCGGGGGACTCCTACAATGAGCAGTTCTTC. As protein: CATSGLAGDSYNEQFF.

This clone was seen a handful of times. The rearrangement joins TRBV6-5 to TRBJ1-1; unclear D gene. V gave up 2 bases and J gave up 3 bases, with 7 bases separating them. Germline lookup yields CDR1 MNHEY and CDR2 SVGAGI. CDR3 length: 13 amino acids. The CDR3 sequence: CASSYTYDTEAFF. The CDR3 nucleotides read TGTGCCAGCAGTTACACCTATGACACTGAAGCTTTCTTT.

V gene TRBV30 combines with J gene TRBJ1-2; D call uncertain. This CDR3 region has 12 residues. The germline gives CDR1 GTSNPN, CDR2 SVGIG (reference sequence). V was pared by 3 bases and J by 7 bases, with 12 bases between. The CDR3 loop reads CAWRADMGGYTF. The CDR3 DNA sequence: TGTGCCTGGAGGGCAGACATGGGTGGCTACACCTTC. Based on the CDR3 plus reference TRBV30 and TRBJ1-2, the full variable domain is SQTIHQWPATLVQPVGSPLSLECTVEGTSNPNLYWYRQAAGRGLQLLFYSVGIGQISSEVPQNLSASRPQDRQFILSSKKLLLSDSGFYLCAWRADMGGYTFGSGTRLTVV.

The rearrangement uses TRBV4-1 and TRBJ2-1, with 15 bases identical to TRBD2. The CDR3 consists of 17 residues. Germline-derived CDR1 and CDR2 are MGHRA and YSYEKL. V lost 1 base to trimming and J lost 2 bases; unmatched junction nucleotides: 0. The CDR3 reads CASSQGTSGRAYNEQFF. CDR3 sequence (DNA): TGCGCCAGCAGCCAAGGGACTAGCGGGAGGGCCTACAATGAGCAGTTCTTC.

V usage is TRBV3-1 (or the pseudogene TRBV3-2) and J usage is TRBJ1-2; a possible D gene is TRBD1 (5 bases). The V end was cut by 3 bases, the J end by 5 bases, with 19 bases between. Germline V gene lookup returns CDR1 LGHDT and CDR2 YNNKEL (reference sequence). CDR3 length equals 16 residues. The CDR3 DNA sequence: TGTGCCAGCAGCCATAAAACTATCATAGGGGTTTATGGCTACACCTTC. This translates into CASSHKTIIGVYGYTF.

This clone appeared many times. The chain recombines TRBV7-9 with TRBJ2-7; D perhaps matches TRBD2 (6 bases). V was shortened by 9 bases and J by 0 bases, with 12 bases between the two germline ends. CDR1 and CDR2 from the germline V gene are SEHNR and FQNEAQ (reference sequence). This CDR3 has 13 amino acids. CDR3 DNA: TGTGCCAGTGCTCTAGCGACCTCCTACGAGCAGTACTTC. It codes for CASALATSYEQYF.

V is TRBV2 and J is TRBJ2-3; the match to TRBD1 covers 10 bases. This CDR3 has 18 residues. CDR1 is SNHLY, CDR2 FYNNEI, per germline. The junction had 12 bases not matched to a gene; V was cut back by 2 bases and J by 4 bases. This CDR3 reads CASSEKGGTGVAADTQYF. Here the CDR3 DNA reads TGTGCCAGCAGTGAAAAGGGGGGGACAGGGGTCGCCGCAGATACGCAGTATTTT.